This T cell receptor beta chain derives from a study of blood T cell repertoires in COVID-19. Study summary: The United States, Italy and Spain supplied acute and convalescent COVID-19 samples.

Germline-derived CDR1 and CDR2 are MGHDK and SYGVNS. This CDR3 region has 16 residues. V was clipped by 6 bases and J by 0 bases; unmatched bases: 7. Data came from immunoSEQ multiplex PCR; TCRdb stores just in-frame clones and leaves some out. This table holds 150,000 to 200,000 clones, around 84% found once. Source material: peripheral blood. The chain joins TRBV25-1 to TRBJ1-4, with TRBD1 identical over 7 bases. This sequence was found in a woman of 80 years or more with acute or convalescent COVID-19. The DNA of the CDR3 is TGTGCCAGCAGGCGAGGAACAGGGGCAACTAATGAAAAACTGTTTTTT. Translation: CASRRGTGATNEKLFF.